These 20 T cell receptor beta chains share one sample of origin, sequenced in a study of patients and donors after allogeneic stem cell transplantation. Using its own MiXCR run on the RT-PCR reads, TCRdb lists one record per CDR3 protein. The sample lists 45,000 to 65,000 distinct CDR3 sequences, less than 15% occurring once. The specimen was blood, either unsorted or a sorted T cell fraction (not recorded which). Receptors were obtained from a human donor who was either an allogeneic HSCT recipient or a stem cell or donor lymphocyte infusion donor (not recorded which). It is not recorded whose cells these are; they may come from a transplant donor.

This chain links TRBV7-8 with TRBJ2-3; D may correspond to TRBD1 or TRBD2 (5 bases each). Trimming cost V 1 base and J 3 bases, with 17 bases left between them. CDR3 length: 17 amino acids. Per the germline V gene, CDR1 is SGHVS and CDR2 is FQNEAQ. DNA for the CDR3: TGTGCCAGCAGCTTAGGGGACGGCGGCAAGGGAACAGATACGCAGTATTTT. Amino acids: CASSLGDGGKGTDTQYF.

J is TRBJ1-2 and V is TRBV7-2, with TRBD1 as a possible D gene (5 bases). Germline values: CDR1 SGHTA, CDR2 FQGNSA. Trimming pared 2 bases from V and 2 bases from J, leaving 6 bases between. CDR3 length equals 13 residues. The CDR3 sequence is CASSLRQNYGYTF. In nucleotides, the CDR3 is TGTGCCAGCAGCTTACGACAGAACTATGGCTACACCTTC.

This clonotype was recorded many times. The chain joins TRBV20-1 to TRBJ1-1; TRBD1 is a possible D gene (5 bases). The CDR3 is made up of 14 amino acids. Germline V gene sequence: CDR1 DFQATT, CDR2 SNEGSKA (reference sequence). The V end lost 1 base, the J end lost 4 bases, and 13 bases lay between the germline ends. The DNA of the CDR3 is TGCAGTGCTAGAGTGGGACCGGGTGGCACTGAAGCTTTCTTT. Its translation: CSARVGPGGTEAFF.

The CDR3 DNA reads TGTGCCAGCAGTTCCCGGGACAGGAGTGAGCAGTTCTTC. Its protein is CASSSRDRSEQFF. This chain joins TRBV12-3 or TRBV12-4 and TRBJ2-1, with TRBD1 identical over 8 bases. V shed 4 bases and J 9 bases; nucleotides not matched to a gene: 5. CDR3 length: 13 residues.

CDR3 amino acids: CASKGGDRGDTEAFF. As DNA, the CDR3 is TGCGCCAGCAAAGGGGGGGACAGGGGAGACACTGAAGCTTTCTTT. V usage is TRBV10-2 and J usage is TRBJ1-1; 10 bases are shared with TRBD1. CDR1 is WSHSY and CDR2 is SAAADI in the germline V gene. This CDR3 region has 15 residues. The J segment lost 3 bases and the V segment lost 7 bases, leaving 8 bases of the junction unmatched.

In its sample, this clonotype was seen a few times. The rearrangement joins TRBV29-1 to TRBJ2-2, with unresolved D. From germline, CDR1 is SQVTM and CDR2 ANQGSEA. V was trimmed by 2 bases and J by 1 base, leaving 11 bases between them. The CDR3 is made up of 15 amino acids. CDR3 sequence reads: CSVERGWGNTGELFF. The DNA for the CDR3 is TGCAGCGTTGAACGTGGGTGGGGGAACACCGGGGAGCTGTTTTTT.

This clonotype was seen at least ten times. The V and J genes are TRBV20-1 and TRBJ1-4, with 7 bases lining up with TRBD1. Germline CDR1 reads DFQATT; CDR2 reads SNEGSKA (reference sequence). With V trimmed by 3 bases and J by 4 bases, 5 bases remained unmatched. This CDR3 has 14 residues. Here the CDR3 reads CSARAGTVNEKLFF. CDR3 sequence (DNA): TGCAGTGCTAGGGCCGGGACAGTTAATGAAAAACTGTTTTTT.

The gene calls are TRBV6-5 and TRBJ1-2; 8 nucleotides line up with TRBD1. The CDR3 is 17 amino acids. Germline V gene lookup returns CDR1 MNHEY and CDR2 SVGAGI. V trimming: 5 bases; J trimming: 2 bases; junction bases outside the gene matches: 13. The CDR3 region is CASSPRTGRTLNYGYTF. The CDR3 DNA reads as TGTGCCAGCAGTCCCCGGACAGGGAGGACGCTGAACTATGGCTACACCTTC.

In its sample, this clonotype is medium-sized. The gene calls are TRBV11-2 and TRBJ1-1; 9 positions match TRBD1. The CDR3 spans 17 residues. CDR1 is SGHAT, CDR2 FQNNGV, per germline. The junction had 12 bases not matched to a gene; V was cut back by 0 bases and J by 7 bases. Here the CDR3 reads CASSLDTGTGSPNEAFF. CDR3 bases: TGTGCCAGCAGCTTAGACACCGGGACAGGGTCGCCGAATGAAGCTTTCTTT.

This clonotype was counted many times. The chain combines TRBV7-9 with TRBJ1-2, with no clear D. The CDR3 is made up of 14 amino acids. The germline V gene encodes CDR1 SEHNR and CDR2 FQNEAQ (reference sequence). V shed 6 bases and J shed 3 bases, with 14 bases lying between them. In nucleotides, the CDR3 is TGTGCCAGCAGTCCAAAGGTTGCGGACTATGGCTACACCTTC. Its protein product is CASSPKVADYGYTF. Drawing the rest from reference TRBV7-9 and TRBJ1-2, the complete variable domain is DTGVSQNPRHKITKRGQNVTFRCDPISEHNRLYWYRQTLGQGPEFLTYFQNEAQLEKSRLLSDRFSAERPKGSFSTLEIQRTEQGDSAMYLCASSPKVADYGYTFGSGTRLTVV.

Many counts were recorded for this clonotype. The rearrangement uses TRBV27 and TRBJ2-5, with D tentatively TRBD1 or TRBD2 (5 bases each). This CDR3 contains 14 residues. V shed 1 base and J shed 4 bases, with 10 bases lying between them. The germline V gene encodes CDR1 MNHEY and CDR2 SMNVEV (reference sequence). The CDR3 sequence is CASSLWDGRETQYF. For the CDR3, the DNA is TGTGCCAGCAGTTTATGGGACGGACGAGAGACCCAGTACTTC.

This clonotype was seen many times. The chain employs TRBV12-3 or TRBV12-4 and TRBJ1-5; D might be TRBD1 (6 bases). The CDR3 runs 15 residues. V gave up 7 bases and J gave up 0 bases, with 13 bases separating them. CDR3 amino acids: CASNLRGSSNQPQHF. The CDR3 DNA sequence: TGTGCCAGCAACCTCAGGGGAAGTAGCAATCAGCCCCAGCATTTT.

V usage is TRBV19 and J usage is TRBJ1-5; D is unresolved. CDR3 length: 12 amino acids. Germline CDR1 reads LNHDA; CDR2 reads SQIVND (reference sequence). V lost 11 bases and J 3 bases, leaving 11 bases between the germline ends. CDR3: CASGFDNQPQHF. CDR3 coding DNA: TGTGCCTCCGGTTTTGACAATCAGCCCCAGCATTTT.

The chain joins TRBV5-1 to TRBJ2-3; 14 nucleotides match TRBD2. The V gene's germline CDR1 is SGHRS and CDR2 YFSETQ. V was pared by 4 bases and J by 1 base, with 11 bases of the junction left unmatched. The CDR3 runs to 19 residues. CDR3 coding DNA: TGCGCCAGCAGCCCGGAGGGACTAGCGGGAGTCCTCCGCACAGATACGCAGTATTTT. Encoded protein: CASSPEGLAGVLRTDTQYF.

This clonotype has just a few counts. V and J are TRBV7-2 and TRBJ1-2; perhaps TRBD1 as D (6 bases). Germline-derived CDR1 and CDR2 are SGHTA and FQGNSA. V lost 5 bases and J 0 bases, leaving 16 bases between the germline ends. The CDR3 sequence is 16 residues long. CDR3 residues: CASSRTDIHPNYGYTF. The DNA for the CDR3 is TGTGCCAGCAGCCGGACAGACATACATCCTAACTATGGCTACACCTTC.

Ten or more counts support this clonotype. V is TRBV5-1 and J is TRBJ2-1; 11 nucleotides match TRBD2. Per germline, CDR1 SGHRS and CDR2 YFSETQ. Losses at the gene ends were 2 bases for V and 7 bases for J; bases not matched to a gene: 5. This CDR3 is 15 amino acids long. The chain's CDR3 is CASSFTSGSLNEQFF. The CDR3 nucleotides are TGCGCCAGCAGCTTTACTAGCGGGAGTTTAAATGAGCAGTTCTTC.

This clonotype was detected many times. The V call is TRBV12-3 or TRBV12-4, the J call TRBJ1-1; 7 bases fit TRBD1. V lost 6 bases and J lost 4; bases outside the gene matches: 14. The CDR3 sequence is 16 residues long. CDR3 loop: CASREREGAVGTEAFF. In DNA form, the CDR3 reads TGTGCCAGCAGGGAAAGGGAGGGGGCCGTGGGCACTGAAGCTTTCTTT.

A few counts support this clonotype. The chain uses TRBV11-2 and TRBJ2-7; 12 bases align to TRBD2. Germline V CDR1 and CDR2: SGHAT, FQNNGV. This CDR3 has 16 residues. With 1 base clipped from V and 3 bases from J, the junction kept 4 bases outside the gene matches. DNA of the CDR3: TGTGCCAGCAGCTTAGTAACTAGCGGGAGGCACTACGAGCAGTACTTC. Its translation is CASSLVTSGRHYEQYF.

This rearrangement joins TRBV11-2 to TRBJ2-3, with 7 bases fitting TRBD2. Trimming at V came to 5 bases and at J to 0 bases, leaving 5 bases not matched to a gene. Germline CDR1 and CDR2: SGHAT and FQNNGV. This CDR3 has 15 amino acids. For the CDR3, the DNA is TGTGCCAGCAGCGGTAGCGGGTCTAGCACAGATACGCAGTATTTT. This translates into CASSGSGSSTDTQYF.

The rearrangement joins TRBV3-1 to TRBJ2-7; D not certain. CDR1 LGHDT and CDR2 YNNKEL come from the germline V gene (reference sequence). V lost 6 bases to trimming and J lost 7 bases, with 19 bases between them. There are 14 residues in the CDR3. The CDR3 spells CASRGRNGGLEQYF. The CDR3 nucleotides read TGTGCCAGCAGGGGCAGGAATGGTGGGCTAGAGCAGTACTTC.